What follows describes a single TCR beta chain. This CDR3 is 14 amino acids long. In germline, CDR1 is DFQATT, CDR2 SNEGSKA (reference sequence). V lost 6 bases to trimming and J lost 2 bases, with 14 bases between them. This record comes from a study of early T cells in non-severe SARS-CoV-2 infection. The wider study: Bulk RNA from unsorted whole blood was sequenced; chains were unpaired.

A single record per CDR3 protein comes from TCRdb applying MiXCR to the 5' RACE reads. In the table there are fewer than 120,000 distinct CDR3 sequences, roughly 13% of which are singletons. The clonotype comes from an adult who was a healthcare worker with PCR-confirmed SARS-CoV-2 infection or an uninfected control (not recorded which). Sequenced here: whole blood, sampled at baseline. This rearrangement joins TRBV20-1 to TRBJ1-5; a possible D gene is TRBD1 (6 bases). The CDR3 DNA is TGCAGTGCGCGAGACTACAGGGGCAATCAGCCCCAGCATTTT. Its translation is CSARDYRGNQPQHF.